These 25 T cell receptor beta chains originate from one sample sequenced in a study of cytotoxic CD8 clonotypes in ibrutinib-treated CLL. Sequencing was performed with immunoSEQ multiplex PCR; in TCRdb, only in-frame clones are kept and a portion is missing. This table holds some 84,000 clones, around 84% found once. Source: PBMCs, taken before ibrutinib treatment. The receptor set was obtained from a human donor with chronic lymphocytic leukemia.

V and J are TRBV6-5 and TRBJ2-7; 8 positions match TRBD2. Germline CDR1 is MNHEY and CDR2 is SVGAGI. This CDR3 contains 15 residues. Trimming took 8 bases from V and 5 from J; bases not matched to a gene: 14. The DNA for the CDR3 is TGTGCCAGCCTCGGAGCGGGGGCACCCGGGGACGAGCAGTACTTC. It yields the protein CASLGAGAPGDEQYF.

V usage is TRBV15 and J usage is TRBJ2-5; D possibly uses TRBD1 or TRBD2 (6 bases each). The CDR3 length is 17 residues. V was pared by 1 base and J by 4 bases, with 19 bases between. The germline gives CDR1 LNHNV, CDR2 YYDKDF (reference sequence). CDR3 loop: CATSRGSGGGSGETQYF. DNA of the CDR3: TGTGCCACCAGCAGAGGCTCCGGGGGCGGGTCGGGAGAGACCCAGTACTTC.

The chain uses TRBV19 and TRBJ1-2; the match to TRBD1 covers 9 bases. With V trimmed by 6 bases and J by 3 bases, 11 bases remained unmatched. This CDR3 has 16 residues. Per germline, CDR1 LNHDA and CDR2 SQIVND (reference sequence). The CDR3 is CASSPLGQGPHYGYTF. CDR3 coding DNA: TGTGCCAGTAGCCCTCTCGGACAGGGGCCCCACTATGGCTACACCTTC.

The chain couples TRBV30 to TRBJ2-2, with D possibly matching TRBD2 (5 bases). With 0 bases removed from V and 6 bases from J, the gap between germline ends came to 11 bases. From germline, CDR1 is GTSNPN and CDR2 SVGIG (reference sequence). The CDR3 totals 14 residues. The CDR3 loop reads CAWSVIGVAGELFF. For the CDR3, the DNA is TGTGCCTGGAGTGTGATCGGGGTCGCCGGGGAGCTGTTTTTT.

This clone was recorded a few times. CDR3 amino acids: CASSLAGFSGANVLTF. In DNA form, the CDR3 reads TGTGCCAGCAGTTTGGCAGGTTTCTCTGGGGCCAACGTCCTGACTTTC. The chain carries TRBV28 and TRBJ2-6, with D hard to call. V was shortened by 3 bases and J by 0 bases, with 9 bases between the two germline ends. Germline values: CDR1 MDHEN, CDR2 SYDVKM. This CDR3 region has 16 residues.

V and J are TRBV11-3 and TRBJ2-2; 8 positions agree with TRBD1. The V segment lost 5 bases and the J segment 1 base; nucleotides outside the gene matches: 12. The CDR3 totals 18 residues. CDR1 is SGHNT, CDR2 YENEEA, per germline. The CDR3 nucleotides read TGTGCCAGCAGCCGTGGGACAGGCGCTTTTAAGAACACCGGGGAGCTGTTTTTT. It encodes CASSRGTGAFKNTGELFF. Together with reference TRBV11-3 and TRBJ2-2, the CDR3 gives the full variable domain: EAGVVQSPRYKIIEKKQPVAFWCNPISGHNTLYWYLQNLGQGPELLIRYENEEAVDDSQLPKDRFSAERLKGVDSTLKIQPAELGDSAVYLCASSRGTGAFKNTGELFFGEGSRLTVL.

V is TRBV30 and J is TRBJ1-1; D is undetermined. CDR3 length equals 13 residues. V lost 1 base and J lost 2, with 8 bases in between. Per germline, CDR1 GTSNPN and CDR2 SVGIG (reference sequence). The CDR3 coding sequence is TGTGCCTGGAGTGGCGACCTAAACACTGAAGCTTTCTTT. Amino acid sequence: CAWSGDLNTEAFF.

This chain joins TRBV5-1 and TRBJ2-7, with TRBD1 matching 7 bases. The V gene's germline CDR1 is SGHRS and CDR2 YFSETQ. Unmatched junction bases numbered 6, after V lost 4 bases and J lost 2 bases. CDR3 length equals 14 residues. The CDR3 spells CASSPGDSPYEQYF. Here the CDR3 DNA reads TGCGCCAGCAGCCCCGGGGACAGCCCCTACGAGCAGTACTTC. The whole variable domain, filled in from reference TRBV5-1 and TRBJ2-7, reads KAGVTQTPRYLIKTRGQQVTLSCSPISGHRSVSWYQQTPGQGLQFLFEYFSETQRNKGNFPGRFSGRQFSNSRSEMNVSTLELGDSALYLCASSPGDSPYEQYFGPGTRLTVT.

V usage is TRBV27 and J usage is TRBJ1-4; TRBD1 might be the D (6 bases). Trimming stripped 6 bases from V and 6 bases from J, with 14 bases between. Looked up from germline, CDR1 is MNHEY and CDR2 is SMNVEV (reference sequence). CDR3 length equals 14 residues. CDR3 loop: CASRQLGQYEKLFF. For the CDR3, the DNA is TGTGCCAGCAGGCAACTTGGACAGTATGAAAAACTGTTTTTT. Looking up the rest from reference TRBV27 and TRBJ1-4 gives the full variable domain: EAQVTQNPRYLITVTGKKLTVTCSQNMNHEYMSWYRQDPGLGLRQIYYSMNVEVTDKGDVPEGYKVSRKEKRNFPLILESPSPNQTSLYFCASRQLGQYEKLFFGSGTQLSVL.

The chain uses TRBV28 and TRBJ1-5, with no clear D. The germline CDR1 and CDR2 sequences are MDHEN and SYDVKM. V was shortened by 2 bases and J by 2 bases, with 7 bases between the two germline ends. The CDR3 is made up of 14 amino acids. CDR3 in amino acids: CASSLEARNQPQHF. In nucleotides, the CDR3 is TGTGCCAGCAGTTTAGAGGCTCGCAATCAGCCCCAGCATTTT.

The chain carries TRBV19 and TRBJ2-1; 9 bases match TRBD1. This CDR3 has 15 residues. After removal of 1 base from V and 6 bases from J, the junction contained 4 bases not matched to a gene. From germline, CDR1 is LNHDA and CDR2 SQIVND (reference sequence). CDR3 coding DNA: TGTGCCAGTAGTATAGGCACAGGGGGCTTCAATGAGCAGTTCTTC. It yields the protein CASSIGTGGFNEQFF.

This clone was detected once. The gene calls are TRBV5-1 and TRBJ1-1, with TRBD1 matching over 8 bases. Germline CDR1 SGHRS, CDR2 YFSETQ. The length of the CDR3 is 18 residues. The V gene end was trimmed by 4 bases and the J gene end by 0 bases; junction bases not matched to a gene: 14. Here the CDR3 DNA reads TGCGCCAGCAGCAGAGGCAGACAGGGGTCAGGTATGAACACTGAAGCTTTCTTT. Translating it yields CASSRGRQGSGMNTEAFF. The full variable domain, rest sourced from reference TRBV5-1 and TRBJ1-1, is KAGVTQTPRYLIKTRGQQVTLSCSPISGHRSVSWYQQTPGQGLQFLFEYFSETQRNKGNFPGRFSGRQFSNSRSEMNVSTLELGDSALYLCASSRGRQGSGMNTEAFFGQGTRLTVV.

The chain has TRBV28 and TRBJ2-5; 9 nucleotides line up with TRBD1. V shed 5 bases and J 5 bases; nucleotides not matched to a gene: 3. CDR1 MDHEN and CDR2 SYDVKM come from the germline V gene. The CDR3 covers 13 residues. The CDR3 here is CASSPTGGETQYF. The CDR3 bases are TGTGCCAGCAGTCCAACAGGGGGCGAGACCCAGTACTTC.

As concerns this clone: At one end the junction does not follow the germline gene, possibly because of a read error. The chain uses TRBV7-7 and TRBJ2-1; possibly TRBD1 for D (5 bases). This CDR3 region has 15 residues. CDR1 is SSHAT, CDR2 FNYEAQ, per germline (reference sequence). CDR3 in amino acids: CASSLDRDSYNEQFF. The CDR3 coding sequence is TGTGCCAGCAGTTTAGACAGAGACTCCTACAATGAGCAGTTCTTC.

The chain employs TRBV29-1 and TRBJ1-2, with TRBD1 matching over 9 bases. The germline V gene has CDR1 SQVTM and CDR2 ANQGSEA. CDR3 size: 15 residues. The V gene end was trimmed by 6 bases and the J gene end by 5 bases; junction bases not matched to a gene: 13. The CDR3 nucleotides are TGCAGCGTGACCCGGACAGGGGCCGCGCAGTATGGCTACACCTTC. It is translated as CSVTRTGAAQYGYTF.

J is TRBJ1-4 and V is TRBV30; TRBD1 matches 7 bases. The CDR3 sequence is 17 residues long. From germline, CDR1 is GTSNPN and CDR2 SVGIG (reference sequence). V shed 0 bases and J 1 base; nucleotides not matched to a gene: 8. CDR3 nucleotides: TGTGCCTGGAGTGTTGGAGGGGGCGGCCGAACTAATGAAAAACTGTTTTTT. This sequence encodes CAWSVGGGGRTNEKLFF.

The chain has TRBV29-1 and TRBJ2-1; TRBD1 is a possible D gene (5 bases). With 1 base removed from V and 4 bases from J, the gap between germline ends came to 11 bases. Per germline, CDR1 SQVTM and CDR2 ANQGSEA. This CDR3 contains 14 residues. The CDR3 reads CSVEVGRVYNEQFF. As DNA, the CDR3 is TGCAGCGTTGAAGTGGGCAGGGTTTACAATGAGCAGTTCTTC.

This chain links TRBV9 with TRBJ2-1, with 7 bases that match TRBD2. Germline CDR1 SGDLS, CDR2 YYNGEE. J lost 4 bases, V lost 4 bases, and 11 bases had no gene match. This CDR3 region has 16 residues. CDR3 protein: CASSPKVAGWYNEQFF. The CDR3 nucleotides are TGTGCCAGCAGCCCAAAGGTAGCGGGCTGGTACAATGAGCAGTTCTTC.

This sequence joins TRBV9 and TRBJ2-7, with 10 bases matching TRBD2. The germline V gene encodes CDR1 SGDLS and CDR2 YYNGEE. The ends lost 3 bases at V and 6 bases at J; junction bases unmatched: 3. This CDR3 region has 13 residues. CDR3 nucleotides: TGTGCCAGCAGCGGGACTAGCGGAGTCGAGCAGTACTTC. Translating gives CASSGTSGVEQYF.

The CDR3: CASSLGTGVISGNTIYF. The CDR3 coding sequence is TGCGCCAGCAGCTTGGGAACAGGGGTGATCTCTGGAAACACCATATATTTT. The rearrangement uses TRBV5-1 and TRBJ1-3, with 7 nucleotides matching TRBD1. CDR3 size: 17 residues. Germline CDR1 reads SGHRS; CDR2 reads YFSETQ. Trimming took 0 bases from V and 0 from J; bases not matched to a gene: 6.

This sequence joins TRBV5-1 and TRBJ1-5; D gene uncertain. V was shortened by 3 bases and J by 0 bases, with 13 bases between the two germline ends. Germline-derived CDR1 and CDR2 are SGHRS and YFSETQ. CDR3 size: 16 residues. CDR3 nucleotide sequence: TGCGCCAGCAGCTCTACTCCCCGGGATAGCAATCAGCCCCAGCATTTT. Translation: CASSSTPRDSNQPQHF.

The chain combines TRBV6-5 with TRBJ1-5; 7 bases match TRBD1. The V gene end was trimmed by 6 bases and the J gene end by 0 bases; junction bases not matched to a gene: 5. The CDR3 has 15 residues. The germline V gene encodes CDR1 MNHEY and CDR2 SVGAGI. The CDR3 coding sequence is TGTGCCAGCAGCCAAGACAGGGTTAGCAATCAGCCCCAGCATTTT. It translates to CASSQDRVSNQPQHF.

The rearrangement links TRBV29-1 to TRBJ2-5; 12 bases are a match to TRBD2. The CDR3 has 20 residues. Trimming took 0 bases from V and 1 from J; bases not matched to a gene: 15. CDR1 SQVTM and CDR2 ANQGSEA come from the germline V gene. The CDR3 is CSVEDADRRTSGASQETQYF. The CDR3 nucleotides read TGCAGCGTTGAAGACGCGGACAGGCGGACTAGCGGGGCATCCCAAGAGACCCAGTACTTC.

J is TRBJ2-7 and V is TRBV2, with TRBD1 matching over 9 bases. The CDR3 runs 14 residues. Per the germline V gene, CDR1 is SNHLY and CDR2 is FYNNEI. The junction had 10 bases not matched to a gene; V was cut back by 10 bases and J by 3 bases. CDR3 nucleotides: TGTGCCACGCAACCCCGGGACAGGGTCTACGAGCAGTACTTC. Its protein product is CATQPRDRVYEQYF.

The gene calls are TRBV7-2 and TRBJ1-2; a possible D gene is TRBD1 (6 bases). The CDR3 covers 13 residues. V lost 7 bases, J lost 8 bases, and 17 bases lay in between. Germline CDR1 SGHTA, CDR2 FQGNSA. The CDR3 bases are TGTGCCAGCACCCTTGGGGGGGCGCGAGGCTACACCTTC. This encodes CASTLGGARGYTF.